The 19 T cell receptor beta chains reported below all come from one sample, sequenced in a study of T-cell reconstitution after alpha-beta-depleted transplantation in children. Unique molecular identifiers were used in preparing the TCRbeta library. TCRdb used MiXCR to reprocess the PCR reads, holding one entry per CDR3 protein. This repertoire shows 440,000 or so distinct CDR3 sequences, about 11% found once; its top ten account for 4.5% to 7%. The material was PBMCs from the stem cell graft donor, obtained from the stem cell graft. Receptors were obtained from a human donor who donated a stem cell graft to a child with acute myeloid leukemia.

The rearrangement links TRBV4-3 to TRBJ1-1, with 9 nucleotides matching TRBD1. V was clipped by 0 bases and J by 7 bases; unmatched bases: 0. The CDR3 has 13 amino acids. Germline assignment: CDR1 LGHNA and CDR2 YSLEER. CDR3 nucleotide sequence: TGCGCCAGCAGCCAAGAGGACAGGGGTGAAGCTTTCTTT. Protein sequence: CASSQEDRGEAFF.

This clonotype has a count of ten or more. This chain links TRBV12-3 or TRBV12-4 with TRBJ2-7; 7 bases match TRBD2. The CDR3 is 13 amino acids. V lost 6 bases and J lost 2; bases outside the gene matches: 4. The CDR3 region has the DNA TGTGCCAGCAGCTCCGGGGGGACCTACGAGCAGTACGTC. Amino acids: CASSSGGTYEQYV.

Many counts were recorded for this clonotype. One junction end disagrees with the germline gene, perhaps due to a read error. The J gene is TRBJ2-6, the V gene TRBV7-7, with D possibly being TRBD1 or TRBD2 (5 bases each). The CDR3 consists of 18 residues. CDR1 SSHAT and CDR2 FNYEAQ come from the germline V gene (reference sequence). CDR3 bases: TGTGCTAGCAGTAACCACGTGGCAGGGACGTCTGGGGCCAACGTCCTGACTTTC. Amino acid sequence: CASSNHVAGTSGANVLTF.

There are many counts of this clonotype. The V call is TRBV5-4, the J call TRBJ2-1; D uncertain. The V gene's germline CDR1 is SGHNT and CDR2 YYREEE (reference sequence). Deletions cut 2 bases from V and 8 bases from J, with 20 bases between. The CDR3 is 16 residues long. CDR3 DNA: TGTGCCAGCAGCTTTCTGGTTTCATACCGGATTGATGAGCAGTTCTTC. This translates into CASSFLVSYRIDEQFF.

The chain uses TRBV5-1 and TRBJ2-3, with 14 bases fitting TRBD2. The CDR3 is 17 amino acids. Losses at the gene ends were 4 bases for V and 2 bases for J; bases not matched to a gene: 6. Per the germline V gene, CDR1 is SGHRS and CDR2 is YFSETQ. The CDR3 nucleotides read TGCGCCAGCAGCACGGGACTAGCGGGAGTTCCCACAGATACGCAGTATTTT. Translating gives CASSTGLAGVPTDTQYF.

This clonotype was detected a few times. The CDR3: CSARVGTGGAEPQHF. The CDR3 region has the DNA TGCAGTGCTAGAGTTGGGACAGGGGGCGCGGAGCCCCAGCATTTT. V usage is TRBV20-1 and J usage is TRBJ1-5, with 12 nucleotides matching TRBD1. The CDR3 covers 15 residues. Germline-derived CDR1 and CDR2 are DFQATT and SNEGSKA (reference sequence). After removal of 1 base from V and 8 bases from J, the junction contained 6 bases not matched to a gene.

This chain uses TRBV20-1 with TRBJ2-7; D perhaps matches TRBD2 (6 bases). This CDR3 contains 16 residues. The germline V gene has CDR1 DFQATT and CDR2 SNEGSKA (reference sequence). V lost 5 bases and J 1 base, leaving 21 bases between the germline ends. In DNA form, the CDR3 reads TGCAGTGCTGCGGTAATAGCGGTACGGGGATCCTACGAGCAGTACTTC. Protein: CSAAVIAVRGSYEQYF.

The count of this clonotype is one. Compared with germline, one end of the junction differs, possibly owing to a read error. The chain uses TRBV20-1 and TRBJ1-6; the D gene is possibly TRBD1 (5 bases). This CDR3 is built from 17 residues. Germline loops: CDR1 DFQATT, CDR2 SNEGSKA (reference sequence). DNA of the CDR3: TGCAGTGCTAGAGGCGGCAGGGAAGGTTGGCATAATTCCCCCCTCCACTTT. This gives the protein CSARGGREGWHNSPLHF.

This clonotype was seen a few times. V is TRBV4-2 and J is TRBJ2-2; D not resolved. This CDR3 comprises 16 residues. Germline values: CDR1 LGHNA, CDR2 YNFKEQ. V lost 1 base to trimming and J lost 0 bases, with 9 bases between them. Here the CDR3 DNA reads TGTGCCAGCAGCCAAGTAGAAGCCACGAACACCGGGGAGCTGTTTTTT. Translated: CASSQVEATNTGELFF.

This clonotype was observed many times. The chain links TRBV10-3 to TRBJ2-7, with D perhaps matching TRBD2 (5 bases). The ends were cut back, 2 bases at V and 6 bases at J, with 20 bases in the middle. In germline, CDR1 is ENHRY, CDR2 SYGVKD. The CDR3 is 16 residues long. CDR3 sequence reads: CAISENSGPRSREQYF. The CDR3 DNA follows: TGTGCCATCAGTGAGAACAGCGGACCGAGGTCCCGCGAGCAGTACTTC.

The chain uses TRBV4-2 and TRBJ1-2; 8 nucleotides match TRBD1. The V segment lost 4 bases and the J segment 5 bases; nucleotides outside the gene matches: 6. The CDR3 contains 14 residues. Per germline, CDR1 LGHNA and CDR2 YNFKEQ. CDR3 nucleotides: TGTGCCAGCAGCCGGACAGGGTCAACATATGGCTACACCTTC. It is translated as CASSRTGSTYGYTF.

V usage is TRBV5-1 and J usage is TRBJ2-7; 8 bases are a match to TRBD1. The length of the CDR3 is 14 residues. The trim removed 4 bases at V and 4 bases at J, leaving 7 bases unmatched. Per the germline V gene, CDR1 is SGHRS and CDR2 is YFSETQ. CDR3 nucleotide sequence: TGCGCCAGCAGCCCCAGCAGGGGGCTGTACGAGCAGTACTTC. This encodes CASSPSRGLYEQYF.

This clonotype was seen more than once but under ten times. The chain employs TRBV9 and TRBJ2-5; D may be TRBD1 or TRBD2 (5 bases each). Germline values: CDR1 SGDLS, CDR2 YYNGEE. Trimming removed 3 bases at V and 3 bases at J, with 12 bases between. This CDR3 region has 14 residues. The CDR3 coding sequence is TGTGCCAGCAGCGCTTCGGGACGGAAAGAGACCCAGTACTTC. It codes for CASSASGRKETQYF.

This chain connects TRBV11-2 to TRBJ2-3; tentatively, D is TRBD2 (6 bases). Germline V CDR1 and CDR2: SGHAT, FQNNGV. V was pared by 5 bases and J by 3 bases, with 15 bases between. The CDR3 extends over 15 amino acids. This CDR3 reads CASSPQGGATDTQYF. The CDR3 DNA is TGTGCCAGCAGCCCCCAAGGAGGGGCGACAGATACGCAGTATTTT.

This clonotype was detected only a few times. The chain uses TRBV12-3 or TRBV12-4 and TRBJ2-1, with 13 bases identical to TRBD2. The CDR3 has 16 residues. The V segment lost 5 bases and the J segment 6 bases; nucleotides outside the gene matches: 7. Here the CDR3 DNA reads TGTGCCAGCAGTCGGGGGGGGACTAGCGGGATCAATGAGCAGTTCTTC. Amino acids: CASSRGGTSGINEQFF.

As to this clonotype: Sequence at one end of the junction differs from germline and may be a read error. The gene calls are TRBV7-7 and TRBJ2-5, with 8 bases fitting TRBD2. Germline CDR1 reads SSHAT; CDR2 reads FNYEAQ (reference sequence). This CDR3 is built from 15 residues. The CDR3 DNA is TGTGCTAGCAGCCCTACCGGGACTAGACGGGAGACCCAGTACTTC. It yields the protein CASSPTGTRRETQYF.

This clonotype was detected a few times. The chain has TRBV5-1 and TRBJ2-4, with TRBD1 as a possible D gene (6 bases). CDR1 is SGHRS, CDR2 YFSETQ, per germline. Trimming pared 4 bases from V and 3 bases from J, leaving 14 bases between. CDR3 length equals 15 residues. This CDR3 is CASSGADRLKNIQYF. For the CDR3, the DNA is TGCGCCAGCAGCGGCGCTGACAGGCTCAAAAACATTCAGTACTTC.

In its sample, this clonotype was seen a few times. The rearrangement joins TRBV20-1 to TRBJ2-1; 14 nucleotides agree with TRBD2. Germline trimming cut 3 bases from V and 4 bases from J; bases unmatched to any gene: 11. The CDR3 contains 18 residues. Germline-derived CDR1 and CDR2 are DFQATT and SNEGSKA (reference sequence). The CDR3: CSARPGLAGVGAYNEQFF. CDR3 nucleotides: TGCAGTGCTAGGCCGGGACTAGCGGGAGTCGGCGCATACAATGAGCAGTTCTTC.

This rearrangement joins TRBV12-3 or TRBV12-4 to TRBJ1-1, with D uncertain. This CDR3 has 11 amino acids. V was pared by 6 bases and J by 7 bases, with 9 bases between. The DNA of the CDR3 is TGTGCCAGCAGCCACAGCGGTGAAGCTTTCTTT. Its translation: CASSHSGEAFF.